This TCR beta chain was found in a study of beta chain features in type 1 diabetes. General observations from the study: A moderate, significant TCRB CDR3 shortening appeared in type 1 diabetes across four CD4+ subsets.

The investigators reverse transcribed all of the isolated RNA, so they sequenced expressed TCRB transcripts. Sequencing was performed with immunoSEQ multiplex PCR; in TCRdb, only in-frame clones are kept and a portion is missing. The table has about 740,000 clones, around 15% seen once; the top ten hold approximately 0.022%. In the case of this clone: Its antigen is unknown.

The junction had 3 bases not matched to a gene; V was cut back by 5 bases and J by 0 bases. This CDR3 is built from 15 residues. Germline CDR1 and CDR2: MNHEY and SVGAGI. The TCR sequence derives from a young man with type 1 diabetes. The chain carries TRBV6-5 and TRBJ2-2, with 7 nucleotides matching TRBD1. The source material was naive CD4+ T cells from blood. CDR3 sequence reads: CASSRDSPNTGELFF. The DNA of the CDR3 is TGTGCCAGCAGTCGGGACAGCCCGAACACCGGGGAGCTGTTTTTT.